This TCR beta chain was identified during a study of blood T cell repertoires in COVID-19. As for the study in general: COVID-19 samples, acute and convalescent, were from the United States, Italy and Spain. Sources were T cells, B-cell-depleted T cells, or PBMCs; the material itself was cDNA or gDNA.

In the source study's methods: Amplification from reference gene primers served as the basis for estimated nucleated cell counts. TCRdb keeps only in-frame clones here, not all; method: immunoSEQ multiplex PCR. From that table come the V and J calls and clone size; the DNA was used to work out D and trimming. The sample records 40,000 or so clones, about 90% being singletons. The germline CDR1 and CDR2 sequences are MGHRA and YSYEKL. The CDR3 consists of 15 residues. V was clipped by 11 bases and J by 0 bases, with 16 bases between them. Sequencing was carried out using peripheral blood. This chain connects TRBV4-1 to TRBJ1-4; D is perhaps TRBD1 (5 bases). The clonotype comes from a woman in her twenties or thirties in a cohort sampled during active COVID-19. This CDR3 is CAPPRGGPTNEKLFF. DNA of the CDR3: TGCGCCCCCCCCCGGGGGGGTCCAACTAATGAAAAACTGTTTTTT.